The 4 T cell receptor beta chains reported below all come from one sample, sequenced in a study of cytomegalovirus exposure and HLA in healthy donors. PCR primers comprised 60 Vbeta and 13 Jbeta primers. Data came from immunoSEQ multiplex PCR; TCRdb stores just in-frame clones and leaves some out. The sample includes fewer than 250,000 clones. The material sequenced was PBMCs. Receptors originate from a woman aged 25 to 45 in good health and CMV-seropositive.

The chain has TRBV27 and TRBJ1-4, with D perhaps TRBD1 (6 bases). This CDR3 is 16 amino acids long. Looked up from germline, CDR1 is MNHEY and CDR2 is SMNVEV (reference sequence). V was clipped by 6 bases and J by 5 bases, with 19 bases between them. The CDR3 protein is CASRTRTDRKNEKLFF. For the CDR3, the DNA is TGTGCCAGCAGAACAAGGACCGACAGGAAGAATGAAAAACTGTTTTTT.

The V call is TRBV5-1, the J call TRBJ1-1; D call uncertain. The germline V gene has CDR1 SGHRS and CDR2 YFSETQ. This CDR3 has 16 amino acids. The V end was cut by 6 bases, the J end by 4 bases, with 22 bases between. CDR3: CASNSAELRRGTEAFF. The CDR3 DNA is TGCGCCAGCAACTCCGCAGAGTTGAGGAGAGGCACTGAAGCTTTCTTT. Full variable domain (remainder filled in from reference TRBV5-1 and TRBJ1-1): KAGVTQTPRYLIKTRGQQVTLSCSPISGHRSVSWYQQTPGQGLQFLFEYFSETQRNKGNFPGRFSGRQFSNSRSEMNVSTLELGDSALYLCASNSAELRRGTEAFFGQGTRLTVV.

The chain has TRBV29-1 and TRBJ2-7; 12 nucleotides line up with TRBD1. This CDR3 region has 13 residues. J lost 6 bases, V lost 6 bases, and 6 bases had no gene match. The V gene's germline CDR1 is SQVTM and CDR2 ANQGSEA. Here the CDR3 reads CSVAGTGGLEQYF. CDR3 in DNA: TGCAGCGTCGCCGGGACAGGGGGCCTCGAGCAGTACTTC.

The CDR3 DNA reads as TGTGCCAGCAGTGAAGTCCGACAGGGGGTCGAGCCCCAGCATTTT. It encodes CASSEVRQGVEPQHF. This chain connects TRBV28 to TRBJ1-5, with TRBD1 identical over 9 bases. This CDR3 is built from 15 residues. After removal of 5 bases from V and 8 bases from J, the junction contained 10 bases not matched to a gene. CDR1 MDHEN and CDR2 SYDVKM come from the germline V gene.